This entry is about one T cell receptor beta chain. Looked up from germline, CDR1 is MNHEY and CDR2 is SVGAGI. V was clipped by 5 bases and J by 7 bases; unmatched bases: 8. This CDR3 is built from 15 residues. The sample is drawn from a study of blood T cell repertoires in COVID-19. Here immunoSEQ multiplex PCR was the method, and the copy in TCRdb shows in-frame clones only, minus some. The repertoire holds around 100,000 clones, with 75% to 90% as singletons. V gene TRBV6-5 combines with J gene TRBJ2-7; TRBD2 matches at 13 bases. The sequence was collected from a man older than 75 with acute or convalescent COVID-19. Sequenced: peripheral blood. The CDR3 loop is CASSKTSGRLGEQYF. In DNA form, the CDR3 reads TGTGCCAGCAGTAAGACTAGCGGGAGGCTAGGTGAGCAGTACTTC.